These 23 T cell receptor beta chains originate from one sample sequenced in a study of blood T cells in healthy people across ages. The second PCR ran roughly 6 to 11 cycles with a sample-barcoded 5' primer and J-beta primers. TCRdb re-derived calls from the 5' RACE reads in MiXCR, one entry per CDR3 protein. This sample has hundreds of thousands of distinct CDR3 sequences, with 40% to 50% found just once. Sequenced sample: blood. The receptors here all came from a man of 80 years or more in good health.

The chain is built from TRBV19 and TRBJ2-3; 10 nucleotides line up with TRBD2. The germline V gene has CDR1 LNHDA and CDR2 SQIVND (reference sequence). J lost 6 bases, V lost 6 bases, and 9 bases had no gene match. CDR3 length: 15 residues. The CDR3 region is CASRDSGGFEDTQYF. CDR3 bases: TGTGCCAGTAGGGATAGCGGGGGGTTTGAGGATACGCAGTATTTT.

The V and J genes are TRBV5-4 and TRBJ2-7, with 7 bases aligning to TRBD1. This CDR3 is built from 14 residues. From germline, CDR1 is SGHNT and CDR2 YYREEE (reference sequence). Trimming at V came to 4 bases and at J to 9 bases, leaving 13 bases not matched to a gene. CDR3 DNA sequence: TGTGCCAGCAGCCCCACCGCCGGGACAGCTGTGCAGTACTTC. It is translated as CASSPTAGTAVQYF.

A few counts support this clonotype. DNA of the CDR3: TGCAGTGCTAGTGGGCAGGTGGTTGGCTACACCTTC. Protein: CSASGQVVGYTF. The chain couples TRBV20-1 to TRBJ1-2; D not certain. Looked up from germline, CDR1 is DFQATT and CDR2 is SNEGSKA (reference sequence). Trimming shortened V by 3 bases and J by 7 bases, and 12 bases separated the two germline ends. This CDR3 is built from 12 residues.

As to this clonotype: The junction departs from the called germline gene at one end, perhaps through a read error. This rearrangement joins TRBV5-1 to TRBJ2-3; perhaps TRBD1 as D (6 bases). This CDR3 comprises 16 residues. CDR1 and CDR2 (germline): SGHRS, YFSETQ. The CDR3 nucleotides read TGCGCCAACAGCTTGGTAACCCAGACCCGGACAGCCGGTCAGTATTTT. This sequence encodes CANSLVTQTRTAGQYF.

This clonotype was seen more than once but under ten times. The chain's CDR3 is CASSLEQQGSPLHF. In DNA, the CDR3 is TGTGCCAGCAGCTTGGAGCAACAGGGATCACCCCTCCACTTT. The genes are TRBV7-2 and TRBJ1-6, with a weak D call TRBD1 (6 bases). The germline gives CDR1 SGHTA, CDR2 FQGNSA. The CDR3 totals 14 residues. V lost 3 bases, J lost 10 bases, and 13 bases lay in between. The full variable domain, with the rest looked up from reference TRBV7-2 and TRBJ1-6, is GAGVSQSPSNKVTEKGKDVELRCDPISGHTALYWYRQSLGQGLEFLIYFQGNSAPDKSGLPSDRFSAERTGGSVSTLTIQRTQQEDSAVYLCASSLEQQGSPLHFGNGTRLTVT.

In its sample, this clonotype was seen a few times. V and J are TRBV12-3 or TRBV12-4 and TRBJ1-5, with D perhaps TRBD1 (6 bases). Trimming took 3 bases from V and 1 from J, leaving 16 bases between them. There are 17 residues in the CDR3. CDR3: CASSFEGGTESNQPQHF. In nucleotides, the CDR3 is TGTGCCAGCAGTTTCGAGGGGGGAACCGAAAGCAATCAGCCCCAGCATTTT.

The sample holds many counts of this clonotype. The chain employs TRBV29-1 and TRBJ2-7; D is possibly TRBD1 (6 bases). CDR1 is SQVTM, CDR2 ANQGSEA, per germline. The V end lost 6 bases, the J end lost 5 bases, and 14 bases lay between the germline ends. The CDR3 runs 12 residues. This CDR3 is CSVDRDNDEQYF. The DNA of the CDR3 is TGCAGCGTCGACCGGGACAATGACGAGCAGTACTTC.

This clonotype came up a few times. The genes are TRBV6-5 and TRBJ1-4, with 8 bases lining up with TRBD1. The CDR3 contains 14 residues. With 10 bases clipped from V and 2 bases from J, the junction kept 6 bases outside the gene matches. Germline V CDR1 and CDR2: MNHEY, SVGAGI. The DNA for the CDR3 is TGTGCCACCAGGACAGGGACCACTAATGAAAAACTGTTTTTT. Amino acid sequence: CATRTGTTNEKLFF.

This clonotype showed up just a few times. This chain links TRBV27 with TRBJ1-2; D ambiguous. Germline CDR1 is MNHEY and CDR2 is SMNVEV (reference sequence). The CDR3 loop spans 15 amino acids. Trimming pared 0 bases from V and 0 bases from J, leaving 8 bases between. CDR3 nucleotide sequence: TGTGCCAGCAGTTTATCGCCGGAGTCTAACTATGGCTACACCTTC. It encodes CASSLSPESNYGYTF.

This clonotype was seen more than once but under ten times. Here the CDR3 reads CASRPGSLNEQFF. The DNA for the CDR3 is TGTGCCAGCAGACCCGGGTCTCTCAATGAGCAGTTCTTC. The chain links TRBV6-2 or TRBV6-3 to TRBJ2-1; D gene ambiguous. The V gene lost 6 bases and the J gene lost 6 bases, with 12 bases spanning the gap. This CDR3 is built from 13 residues. CDR1 is MNHEY and CDR2 is SVGEGT in the germline V gene.

This chain links TRBV27 with TRBJ2-3, with a possible D match to TRBD2 (5 bases). V gave up 6 bases and J gave up 4 bases, with 17 bases separating them. Germline CDR1 reads MNHEY; CDR2 reads SMNVEV (reference sequence). The CDR3 length is 15 residues. Here the CDR3 reads CASSDLGLAPDTQYF. CDR3 nucleotides: TGTGCCAGCAGCGACCTAGGGCTAGCTCCAGATACGCAGTATTTT.

The chain employs TRBV20-1 and TRBJ1-1; D is unresolved. With 0 bases removed from V and 5 bases from J, the gap between germline ends came to 19 bases. Germline V lookup: CDR1 DFQATT, CDR2 SNEGSKA (reference sequence). This CDR3 has 16 residues. As DNA, the CDR3 is TGCAGTGCTAGAGACTCCACGAGGGTCGGGAATACTGAAGCTTTCTTT. It encodes CSARDSTRVGNTEAFF.

CDR3 DNA: TGTGCCAGCAGTTTAGACAGGGGGCGCGTCGATGAGCAGTTCTTC. It translates to CASSLDRGRVDEQFF. This chain links TRBV27 with TRBJ2-1; TRBD1 matches 10 bases. The CDR3 totals 15 residues. V was pared by 2 bases and J by 8 bases, with 6 bases of the junction left unmatched. Germline V gene lookup returns CDR1 MNHEY and CDR2 SMNVEV (reference sequence).

CDR3 protein: CTSSLGTSGYNEQFF. The CDR3 DNA reads as TGTACCAGCAGCCTCGGGACTAGCGGTTACAATGAGCAGTTCTTC. The chain is built from TRBV7-2 and TRBJ2-1; 11 nucleotides line up with TRBD2. Trimming cost V 5 bases and J 4 bases; bases outside gene matches: 4. Per the germline V gene, CDR1 is SGHTA and CDR2 is FQGNSA. The CDR3 length is 15 residues. Combining the CDR3 with reference TRBV7-2 and TRBJ2-1 gives the whole variable domain GAGVSQSPSNKVTEKGKDVELRCDPISGHTALYWYRQSLGQGLEFLIYFQGNSAPDKSGLPSDRFSAERTGGSVSTLTIQRTQQEDSAVYLCTSSLGTSGYNEQFFGPGTRLTVL.

This clonotype has a handful of counts. This sequence joins TRBV3-1 and TRBJ1-2; 11 nucleotides line up with TRBD1. This CDR3 has 17 residues. From germline, CDR1 is LGHDT and CDR2 YNNKEL (reference sequence). V lost 4 bases, J lost 7 bases, and 14 bases stayed unmatched. CDR3 sequence (DNA): TGTGCCAGCAGCCTTGGAACCGGACAGGGGGCAAGGGGTGGCTACACCTTC. Translating gives CASSLGTGQGARGGYTF.

V gene TRBV20-1 combines with J gene TRBJ2-1; D is perhaps TRBD1 (6 bases). V lost 7 bases and J lost 0, with 10 bases in between. The CDR3 covers 13 residues. Germline CDR1 reads DFQATT; CDR2 reads SNEGSKA (reference sequence). The CDR3 is CSVDRSSYNEQFF. The CDR3 DNA sequence: TGCAGTGTCGACAGGAGCTCCTACAATGAGCAGTTCTTC.

J is TRBJ2-1 and V is TRBV20-1; no clear D. The CDR3 totals 13 residues. Trimming pared 3 bases from V and 6 bases from J, leaving 12 bases between. Germline CDR1 DFQATT, CDR2 SNEGSKA (reference sequence). The CDR3 protein is CSASVDPRNEQFF. CDR3 DNA: TGCAGTGCTAGTGTAGACCCACGCAATGAGCAGTTCTTC.

There are a few counts of this clonotype. The V gene is TRBV24-1, the J gene TRBJ2-1; TRBD2 is a possible D gene (5 bases). This CDR3 region has 14 residues. Germline V CDR1 and CDR2: KGHDR, SFDVKD. Trimming left V 9 bases short and J 0 bases short, with 11 bases between. CDR3 in DNA: TGTGCCACCCGCGGGCAGGCCTCCTACAATGAGCAGTTCTTC. It specifies CATRGQASYNEQFF.

This chain connects TRBV6-5 to TRBJ1-3; 7 bases map to TRBD1. The CDR3 has 16 residues. Germline assignment: CDR1 MNHEY and CDR2 SVGAGI. V lost 6 bases and J lost 0; bases outside the gene matches: 8. DNA of the CDR3: TGTGCCAGCAGGTCAAACAGGGGAGACTCTGGAAACACCATATATTTT. The encoded protein is CASRSNRGDSGNTIYF.

Details on this clonotype: Relative to the germline gene, one junction end is altered; a read error may explain this. This chain links TRBV20-1 with TRBJ2-4; TRBD1 is a possible D gene (5 bases). Germline V gene lookup returns CDR1 DFQATT and CDR2 SNEGSKA (reference sequence). The CDR3 loop spans 14 amino acids. This chain's CDR3 is CSARAGFQENIQYF. CDR3 sequence (DNA): TGCAGTGCAAGAGCAGGGTTTCAGGAAAACATTCAGTACTTC.

The chain has TRBV7-2 and TRBJ2-3; D is unclear. This CDR3 region has 15 residues. Germline-derived CDR1 and CDR2 are SGHTA and FQGNSA. Trimming removed 2 bases from V and 2 bases from J, with 11 bases in between. The DNA for the CDR3 is TGTGCCAGCAGCTTAAGATTCGTCGACACAGATACGCAGTATTTT. Translation: CASSLRFVDTDTQYF. The full variable domain, completed using reference TRBV7-2 and TRBJ2-3, is GAGVSQSPSNKVTEKGKDVELRCDPISGHTALYWYRQSLGQGLEFLIYFQGNSAPDKSGLPSDRFSAERTGGSVSTLTIQRTQQEDSAVYLCASSLRFVDTDTQYFGPGTRLTVL.

The chain uses TRBV7-2 and TRBJ2-3; TRBD2 matches at 8 bases. In germline, CDR1 is SGHTA, CDR2 FQGNSA. Unmatched junction bases numbered 9, after V lost 0 bases and J lost 1 base. This CDR3 has 18 amino acids. CDR3: CASSLAAAGVYGTDTQYF. Here the CDR3 DNA reads TGTGCCAGCAGCTTAGCCGCAGCGGGAGTCTACGGCACAGATACGCAGTATTTT.

The rearrangement links TRBV24-1 to TRBJ2-3, with D possibly being TRBD1 (6 bases). Germline assignment: CDR1 KGHDR and CDR2 SFDVKD. The CDR3 covers 14 residues. Trimming stripped 6 bases from V and 4 bases from J, with 13 bases between. The chain's CDR3 is CATSLQGGADTQYF. CDR3 DNA sequence: TGTGCCACCAGTTTACAGGGTGGCGCAGATACGCAGTATTTT.